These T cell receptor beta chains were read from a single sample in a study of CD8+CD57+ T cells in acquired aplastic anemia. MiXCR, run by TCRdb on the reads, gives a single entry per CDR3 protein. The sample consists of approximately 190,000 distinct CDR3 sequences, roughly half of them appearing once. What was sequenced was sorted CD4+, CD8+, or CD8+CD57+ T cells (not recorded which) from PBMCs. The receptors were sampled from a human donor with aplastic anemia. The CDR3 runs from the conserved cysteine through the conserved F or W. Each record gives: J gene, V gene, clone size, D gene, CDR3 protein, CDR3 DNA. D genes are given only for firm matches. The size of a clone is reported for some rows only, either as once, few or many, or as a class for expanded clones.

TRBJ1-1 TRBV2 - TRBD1 CASSVQGQGEASF TGTGCCAGCAGCGTACAGGGACAGGGTGAAGCTTCCTTT
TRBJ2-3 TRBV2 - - CASIIPADTQYF TGTGCCAGCATAATACCGGCAGATACGCAGTATTTT
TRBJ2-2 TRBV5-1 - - CASSLSPGELFF TGCGCCAGCAGCTTGTCCCCCGGGGAGCTGTTTTTT
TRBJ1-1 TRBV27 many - CASRPRVNTEAFF TGTGCCAGCAGACCTCGTGTGAACACTGAAGCTTTCTTT
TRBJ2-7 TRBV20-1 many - CSARGQTDEQYF TGCAGTGCTAGAGGTCAGACCGACGAGCAGTACTTC
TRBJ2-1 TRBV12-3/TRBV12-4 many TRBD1 CASTLRTGGSEQFF TGTGCCAGCACCTTACGGACAGGGGGCAGTGAGCAGTTCTTC
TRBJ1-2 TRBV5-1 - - CASSLGDNNYGYTF TGCGCCAGCAGCCTCGGGGACAACAACTATGGCTACACCTTC
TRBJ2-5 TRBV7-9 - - CASSPRQGRETQYF TGTGCCAGCAGCCCTAGGCAGGGCAGGGAGACCCAGTACTTC
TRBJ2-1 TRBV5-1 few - CASSLGRGLPHLYNEQFF TGCGCCAGCAGCTTGGGTCGGGGGCTCCCACATTTGTACAATGAGCAGTTCTTC
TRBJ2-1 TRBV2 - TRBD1 CASSMTTGVFNEQFF TGTGCCAGCAGTATGACGACAGGGGTCTTCAATGAGCAGTTCTTC
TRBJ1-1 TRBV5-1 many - CASSLGPSGSGYNTEAFF TGCGCCAGCAGCTTGGGGCCATCCGGGTCCGGCTATAACACTGAAGCTTTCTTT
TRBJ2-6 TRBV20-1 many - CSAARGSGANVLTF TGCAGTGCCGCTCGAGGCTCTGGGGCCAACGTCCTGACTTTC
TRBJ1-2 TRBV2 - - CASSEEVGNYGYTF TGTGCCAGCAGTGAAGAGGTCGGTAACTATGGCTACACCTTC
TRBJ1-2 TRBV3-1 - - CASTPLARDGGYTF TGTGCCAGCACCCCTCTGGCCAGGGACGGTGGCTACACCTTC
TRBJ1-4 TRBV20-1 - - CSARPAGKGKGEKLFF TGCAGTGCTAGGCCCGCAGGAAAGGGAAAGGGTGAAAAACTGTTTTTT
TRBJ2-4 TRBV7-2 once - CASSLAGSGIQYF TGTGCCAGCAGCTTAGCCGGGAGTGGCATTCAGTACTTC
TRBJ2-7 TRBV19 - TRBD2 CASSVAGGPIEQYF TGTGCCAGTAGTGTAGCGGGAGGGCCAATCGAGCAGTACTTC
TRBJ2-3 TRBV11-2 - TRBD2 CASSLRPGLAGGPFKDTQYF TGTGCCAGCAGCCTTAGACCGGGACTAGCGGGAGGTCCATTCAAAGATACGCAGTATTTT
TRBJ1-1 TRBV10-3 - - CAIGESNYQGRNTEAFF TGTGCCATCGGTGAGTCGAATTACCAGGGGAGGAACACTGAAGCTTTCTTC
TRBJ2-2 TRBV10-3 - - CAISDIGELFF TGTGCCATCAGTGATATCGGGGAGCTGTTTTTT
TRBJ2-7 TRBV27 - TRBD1 CASSRDSISYEQYF TGTGCCAGCAGTAGGGACAGTATCTCCTACGAGCAGTACTTC
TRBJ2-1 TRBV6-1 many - CASSERTGRGDEQFF TGTGCCAGCAGTGAGCGGACAGGGAGGGGAGACGAGCAGTTCTTC
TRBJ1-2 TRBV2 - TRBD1 CASSEARDREGGYTF TGTGCCAGCAGTGAAGCGAGAGACAGGGAAGGCGGCTACACCTTC
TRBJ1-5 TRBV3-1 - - CASGQDRGYQPQHF TGTGCCAGCGGCCAAGATCGAGGGTACCAGCCCCAGCATTTT
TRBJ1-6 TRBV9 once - CANSERPLGGSSPLHF TGTGCCAACAGCGAACGACCTCTCGGGGGTAGCTCACCCCTCCACTTT
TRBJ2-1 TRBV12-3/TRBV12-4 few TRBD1 CASSYPTGAYNEQFF TGTGCCAGCAGTTACCCGACAGGGGCGTACAATGAGCAGTTCTTC
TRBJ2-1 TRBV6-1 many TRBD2 CASSQGLADNEQFF TGTGCCAGCAGTCAAGGACTAGCGGACAATGAGCAGTTCTTC
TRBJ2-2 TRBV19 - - CASSLGPTGELFF TGTGCCAGTAGTTTAGGGCCCACCGGGGAGCTGTTTTTT
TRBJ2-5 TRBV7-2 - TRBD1 CASSLWPTGMVETQYF TGTGCCAGCAGCTTATGGCCGACAGGGATGGTGGAGACCCAGTACTTC
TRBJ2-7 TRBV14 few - CASSQDLWEHEQYF TGTGCCAGCAGCCAAGATCTTTGGGAACACGAGCAGTACTTC
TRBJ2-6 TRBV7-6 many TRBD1 CASSSTGVGANVLTF TGTGCCAGCAGCTCCACAGGGGTAGGGGCCAACGTCCTGACTTTC
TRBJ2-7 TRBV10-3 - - CAISARDYPYEQYF TGTGCCATCAGTGCGCGTGACTACCCCTACGAGCAGTACTTC
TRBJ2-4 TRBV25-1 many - CASSEAGRNIQYF TGTGCCAGCAGTGAGGCGGGGCGGAACATTCAGTACTTC
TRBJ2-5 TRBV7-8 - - CASSWRGGFGETQYF TGTGCCAGCAGCTGGAGAGGAGGGTTCGGGGAGACCCAGTACTTC
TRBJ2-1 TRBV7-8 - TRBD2 CASSSASGSYNEQFF TGTGCCAGCAGCTCAGCTAGCGGTTCCTACAATGAGCAGTTCTTC
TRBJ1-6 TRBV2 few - CASSGGASYNSPLHF TGTGCCAGCAGCGGAGGGGCATCCTATAATTCACCCCTCCACTTT
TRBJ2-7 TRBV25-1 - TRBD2 CASSAPGLAGTYEQYF TGTGCCAGCAGTGCTCCGGGACTAGCGGGAACCTACGAGCAGTACTTC
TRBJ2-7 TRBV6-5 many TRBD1 CASSSGTVNPYEQYF TGTGCCAGCAGTTCCGGGACAGTCAACCCCTACGAGCAGTACTTC
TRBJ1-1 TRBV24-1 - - CATQLASSTEAFF TGTGCCACCCAGCTCGCGTCGAGCACTGAAGCTTTCTTT
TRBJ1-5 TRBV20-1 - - CSASGASNQPQHF TGCAGTGCTAGCGGGGCTAGCAATCAGCCCCAGCACTTT
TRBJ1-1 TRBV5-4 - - CASSLSGGRPLRMHTEAFF TGTGCCAGCAGCTTGAGCGGGGGCAGACCGCTTAGGATGCACACTGAAGCTTTCTTT
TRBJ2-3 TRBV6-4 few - CASSDAGPAKHTGLCTDTQYF TGTGCCAGCAGTGACGCTGGGCCAGCCAAGCACACAGGACTATGCACAGATACGCAGTATTTT
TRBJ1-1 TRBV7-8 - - CASGKAANTEAFF TGTGCCAGCGGGAAGGCAGCAAACACTGAAGCTTTCTTT
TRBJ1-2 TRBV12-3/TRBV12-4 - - CATLQGNYGYTF TGTGCCACTCTCCAGGGGAACTATGGCTACACCTTC
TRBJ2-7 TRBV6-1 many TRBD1 CASSRTGYRTQYF TGTGCCAGCAGTCGGACAGGGTACCGGACGCAGTACTTC
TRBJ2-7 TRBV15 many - CATSRDMKHEQYF TGTGCCACCAGCAGAGATATGAAGCACGAGCAGTACTTC
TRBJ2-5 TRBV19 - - CASSIAGIPQETQYF TGTGCCAGTAGTATCGCAGGGATCCCGCAAGAGACCCAGTACTTC
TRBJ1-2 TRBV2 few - CASSPRAGAGYTF TGTGCCAGCAGTCCTCGGGCAGGGGCTGGCTACACCTTC
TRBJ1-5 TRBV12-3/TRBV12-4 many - CASSLDSNQPQHF TGTGCCAGCAGTTTGGACAGCAATCAGCCCCAGCATTTT
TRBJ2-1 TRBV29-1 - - CSVEDIGGTEQFF TGCAGCGTTGAAGATATTGGAGGAACTGAGCAGTTCTTC
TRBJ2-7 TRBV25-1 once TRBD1 CASSVIGGWEQYF TGTGCCAGCAGTGTAATAGGGGGCTGGGAACAGTACTTC
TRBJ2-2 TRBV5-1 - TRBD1 CASSLGQSTGELFF TGCGCCAGCAGCCTGGGACAGTCCACCGGGGAGCTGTTTTTT
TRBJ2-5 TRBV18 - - CASSRGPRQTQYF TGTGCCAGCTCGCGGGGCCCCCGACAGACCCAGTACTTC
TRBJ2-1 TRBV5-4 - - CASSLASAGILGEQFF TGTGCCAGCAGCCTGGCTAGCGCAGGGATTTTGGGTGAGCAGTTCTTC
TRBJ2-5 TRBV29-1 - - CCADVRQKQETQYF TGCTGCGCTGACGTCAGACAAAAGCAAGAGACCCAGTACTTC